This record concerns one T cell receptor beta chain sequence. The data belong to a study of blood T cell repertoires in COVID-19. Study overall: The United States, Italy and Spain provided the acute and convalescent COVID-19 samples. From T cells, B-cell-depleted T cells, or PBMCs came the material, which was cDNA or gDNA.

Original analysis: Estimation of nucleated cell counts was performed using reference gene primer amplification. TCRdb's copy holds only in-frame clones and misses some; the assay was immunoSEQ multiplex PCR. From that table come the V and J calls and clone size; the DNA was used to work out D and trimming. The sample carries some 190,000 clones, more than 70% recorded once. This receptor was obtained from a man aged 18 to 35 with active or convalescent COVID-19. The source material was peripheral blood.

The chain's CDR3 is CAIMAGVGYEQYF. In nucleotides, the CDR3 is TGTGCCATCATGGCAGGGGTAGGCTACGAGCAGTACTTC. The chain carries TRBV10-3 and TRBJ2-7; tentatively, D is TRBD1 (6 bases). Germline values: CDR1 ENHRY, CDR2 SYGVKD. Trimming removed 7 bases at V and 3 bases at J, with 13 bases between. There are 13 residues in the CDR3.